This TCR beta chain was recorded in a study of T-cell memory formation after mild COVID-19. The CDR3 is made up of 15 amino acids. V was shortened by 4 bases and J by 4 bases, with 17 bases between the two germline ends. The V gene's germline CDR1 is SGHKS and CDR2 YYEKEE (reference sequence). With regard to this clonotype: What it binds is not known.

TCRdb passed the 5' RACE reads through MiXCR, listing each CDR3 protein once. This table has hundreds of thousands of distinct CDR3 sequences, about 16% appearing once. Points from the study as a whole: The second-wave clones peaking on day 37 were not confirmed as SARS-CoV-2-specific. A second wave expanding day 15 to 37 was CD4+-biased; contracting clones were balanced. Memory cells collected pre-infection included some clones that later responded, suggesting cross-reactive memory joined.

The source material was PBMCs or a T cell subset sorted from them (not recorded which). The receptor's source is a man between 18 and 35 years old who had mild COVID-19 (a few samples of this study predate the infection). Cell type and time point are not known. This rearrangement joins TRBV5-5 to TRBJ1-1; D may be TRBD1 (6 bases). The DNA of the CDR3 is TGTGCCAGCAGCCAACGGCGGGGGCTCGGCACTGAAGCTTTCTTT. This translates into CASSQRRGLGTEAFF.